A single sample is the source of the 5 T cell receptor beta chains below, sequenced in a study of blood T cell repertoires in COVID-19. Sequencing was performed with immunoSEQ multiplex PCR; in TCRdb, only in-frame clones are kept and a portion is missing. The sample lists more than 90,000 clones, 82% occurring once. The sequencing input was peripheral blood. The origin of the receptors is an elderly man with acute or convalescent COVID-19.

This rearrangement joins TRBV24-1 to TRBJ2-1; D possibly corresponds to TRBD2 (5 bases). CDR3 length: 13 residues. Germline V gene lookup returns CDR1 KGHDR and CDR2 SFDVKD. Trimming pared 9 bases from V and 2 bases from J, leaving 10 bases between. The CDR3 loop reads CATDAGAYNEQFF. The CDR3 DNA sequence: TGTGCCACCGACGCCGGGGCCTACAATGAGCAGTTCTTC.

The rearrangement uses TRBV5-1 and TRBJ2-1, with TRBD2 identical over 10 bases. Germline V gene data show CDR1 as SGHRS and CDR2 as YFSETQ. This CDR3 comprises 15 residues. V lost 3 bases, J lost 9 bases, and 9 bases stayed unmatched. CDR3 nucleotide sequence: TGCGCCAGCAGCTACGAGCGGGAGGGTCGGGGTGAGCAGTTCTTC. Its translation: CASSYEREGRGEQFF.

The CDR3 region is CASSYTGEYEQYF. Here the CDR3 DNA reads TGTGCCAGCAGCTATACAGGGGAATACGAGCAGTACTTC. The rearrangement joins TRBV11-2 to TRBJ2-7, with 7 bases lining up with TRBD1. The CDR3 extends over 13 amino acids. The V and J ends lost 4 bases and 4 bases, in that order; junction bases with no gene match: 4. Germline V gene lookup returns CDR1 SGHAT and CDR2 FQNNGV.

This CDR3 reads CASSLFGEGYTF. CDR3 DNA: TGTGCCAGCAGTTTATTTGGGGAGGGCTACACCTTC. J is TRBJ1-2 and V is TRBV12-3 or TRBV12-4, with D uncertain. The CDR3 is 12 amino acids. V lost 2 bases, J lost 8 bases, and 9 bases lay in between.

V is TRBV6-5 and J is TRBJ1-6; the match to TRBD1 covers 8 bases. V lost 4 bases and J lost 10; bases outside the gene matches: 3. This CDR3 is 13 amino acids long. Per germline, CDR1 MNHEY and CDR2 SVGAGI. In DNA, the CDR3 is TGTGCCAGCAGTTCGACAGGGGTATCACCCCTCCACTTT. Translation gives CASSSTGVSPLHF.